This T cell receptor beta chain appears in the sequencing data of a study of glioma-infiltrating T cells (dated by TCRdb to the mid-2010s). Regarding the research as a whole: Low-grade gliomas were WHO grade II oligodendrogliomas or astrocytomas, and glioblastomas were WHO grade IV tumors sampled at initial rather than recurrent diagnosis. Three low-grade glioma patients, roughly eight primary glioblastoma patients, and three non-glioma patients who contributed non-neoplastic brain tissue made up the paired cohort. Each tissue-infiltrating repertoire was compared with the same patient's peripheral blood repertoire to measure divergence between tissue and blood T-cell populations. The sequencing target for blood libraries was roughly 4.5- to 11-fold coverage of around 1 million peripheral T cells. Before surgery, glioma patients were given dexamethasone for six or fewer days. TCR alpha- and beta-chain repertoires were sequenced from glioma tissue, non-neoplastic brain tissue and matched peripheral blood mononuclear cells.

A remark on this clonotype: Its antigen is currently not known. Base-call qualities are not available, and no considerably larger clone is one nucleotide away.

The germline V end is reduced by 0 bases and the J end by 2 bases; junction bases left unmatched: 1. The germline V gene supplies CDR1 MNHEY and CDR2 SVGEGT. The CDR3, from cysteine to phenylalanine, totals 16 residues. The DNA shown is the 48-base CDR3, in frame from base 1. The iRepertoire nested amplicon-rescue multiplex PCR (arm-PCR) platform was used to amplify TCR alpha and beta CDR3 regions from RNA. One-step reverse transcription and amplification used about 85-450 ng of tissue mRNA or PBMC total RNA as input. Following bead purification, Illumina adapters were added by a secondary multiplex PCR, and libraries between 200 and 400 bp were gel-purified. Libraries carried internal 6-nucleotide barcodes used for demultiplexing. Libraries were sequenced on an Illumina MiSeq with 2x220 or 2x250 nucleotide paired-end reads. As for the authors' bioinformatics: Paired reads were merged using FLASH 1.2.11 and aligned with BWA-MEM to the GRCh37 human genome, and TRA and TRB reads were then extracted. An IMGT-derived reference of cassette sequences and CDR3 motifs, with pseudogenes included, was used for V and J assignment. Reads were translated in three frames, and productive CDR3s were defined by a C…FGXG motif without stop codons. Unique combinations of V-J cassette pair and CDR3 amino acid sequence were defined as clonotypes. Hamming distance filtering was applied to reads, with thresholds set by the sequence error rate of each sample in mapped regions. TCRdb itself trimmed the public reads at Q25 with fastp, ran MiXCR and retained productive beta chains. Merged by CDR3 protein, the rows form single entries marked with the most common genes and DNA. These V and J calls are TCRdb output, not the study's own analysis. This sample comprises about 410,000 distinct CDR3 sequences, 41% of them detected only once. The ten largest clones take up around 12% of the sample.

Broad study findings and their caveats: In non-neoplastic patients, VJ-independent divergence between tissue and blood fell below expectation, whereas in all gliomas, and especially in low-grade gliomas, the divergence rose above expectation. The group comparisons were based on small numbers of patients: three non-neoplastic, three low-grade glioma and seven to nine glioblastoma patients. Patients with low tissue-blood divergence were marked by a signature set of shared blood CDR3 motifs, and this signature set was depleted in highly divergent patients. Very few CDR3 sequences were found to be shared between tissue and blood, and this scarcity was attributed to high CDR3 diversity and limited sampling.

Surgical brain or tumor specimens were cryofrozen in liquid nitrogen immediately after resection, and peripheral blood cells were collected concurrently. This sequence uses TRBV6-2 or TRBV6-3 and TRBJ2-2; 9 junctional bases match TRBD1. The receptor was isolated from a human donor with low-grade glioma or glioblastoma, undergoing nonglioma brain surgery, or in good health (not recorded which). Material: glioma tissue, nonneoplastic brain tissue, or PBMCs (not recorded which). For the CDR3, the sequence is CASSYSGQGNTGELFF. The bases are TGTGCCAGCAGTTACTCGGGACAGGGAAACACCGGGGAGCTGTTTTTT.